The 19 T cell receptor beta chains below all came from one sample that was sequenced in a study of glioma-infiltrating T cells after dendritic cell vaccination. TCRdb keeps only in-frame clones here, not all; method: immunoSEQ multiplex PCR. The repertoire holds under 5,000 clones, approximately 93% seen once, with 5% to 6.5% in the top ten. The sample in question was blood, obtained before dendritic cell vaccination. The receptors come from a human donor with glioblastoma.

This sequence joins TRBV28 and TRBJ1-1; TRBD1 might be the D (6 bases). V shed 4 bases and J shed 0 bases, with 12 bases lying between them. Germline CDR1 reads MDHEN; CDR2 reads SYDVKM. CDR3 length equals 15 residues. CDR3 protein: CASSSKDRMNTEAFF. As DNA, the CDR3 is TGTGCCAGCAGTTCCAAAGACAGGATGAACACTGAAGCTTTCTTT.

The chain uses TRBV30 and TRBJ2-3; 11 nucleotides agree with TRBD2. This CDR3 region has 16 residues. Germline V gene sequence: CDR1 GTSNPN, CDR2 SVGIG (reference sequence). V lost 1 base, J lost 5 bases, and 8 bases stayed unmatched. CDR3: CAWSGGASGRKDTQYF. In DNA, the CDR3 is TGTGCCTGGAGTGGCGGGGCTAGCGGGAGGAAAGATACGCAGTATTTT.

This clone appeared a single time. This chain links TRBV19 with TRBJ1-1, with unresolved D. Trimming took 1 base from V and 1 from J, leaving 10 bases between them. The germline V gene has CDR1 LNHDA and CDR2 SQIVND (reference sequence). The CDR3 loop spans 15 amino acids. Here the CDR3 reads CASSIVAGKNTEAFF. The DNA for the CDR3 is TGTGCCAGTAGTATAGTGGCAGGAAAGAACACTGAAGCTTTCTTT.

The V call is TRBV13, the J call TRBJ1-2; 8 bases are shared with TRBD1. This CDR3 has 15 amino acids. Germline CDR1 reads PRHDT; CDR2 reads FYEKMQ (reference sequence). Germline trimming cut 7 bases from V and 2 bases from J; bases unmatched to any gene: 9. The CDR3 spells CASNSEGQDNYGYTF. The CDR3, as DNA: TGTGCCAGCAACTCCGAGGGACAGGACAACTATGGCTACACCTTC.

The V gene is TRBV19, the J gene TRBJ2-3; 7 positions agree with TRBD1. The germline V gene encodes CDR1 LNHDA and CDR2 SQIVND (reference sequence). Trimming at V came to 3 bases and at J to 1 base, leaving 10 bases not matched to a gene. The CDR3 loop spans 17 amino acids. The chain's CDR3 is CASSIFWPDRGTDTQYF. CDR3 DNA sequence: TGTGCCAGTAGTATCTTCTGGCCCGACAGGGGCACAGATACGCAGTATTTT.

The chain recombines TRBV18 with TRBJ2-7; a weak D match, TRBD1 (5 bases). Trimming took off 3 bases at V and 6 bases at J, with 9 bases between the two ends. The CDR3 consists of 12 residues. The germline CDR1 and CDR2 sequences are KGHSH and LQKENI. The CDR3 region has the DNA TGTGCCAGCTCACCCGTAACAGGCGAGCAGTACTTC. Translating it yields CASSPVTGEQYF.

The chain uses TRBV6-4 and TRBJ2-3; possibly TRBD2 for D (6 bases). Trimming took off 3 bases at V and 8 bases at J, with 12 bases between the two ends. Germline lookup yields CDR1 MRHNA and CDR2 SNTAGT. The CDR3 has 13 residues. CDR3 coding DNA: TGTGCCAGCAGTGATACGGGAGAGGGTACGCAGTATTTT. It encodes CASSDTGEGTQYF.

This clone was observed a handful of times. The chain has TRBV10-3 and TRBJ1-3; 11 nucleotides line up with TRBD1. CDR1 is ENHRY and CDR2 is SYGVKD in the germline V gene. The CDR3 is made up of 18 amino acids. V was pared by 6 bases and J by 2 bases, with 12 bases of the junction left unmatched. The CDR3 loop reads CAIRDRGRIGNAGNTIYF. The CDR3 coding sequence is TGTGCCATCAGGGACAGGGGGCGGATAGGGAATGCTGGAAACACCATATATTTT.

The chain carries TRBV18 and TRBJ2-5; D is ambiguous. The CDR3 totals 13 residues. Germline V gene lookup returns CDR1 KGHSH and CDR2 LQKENI. Trimming left V 4 bases short and J 0 bases short, with 6 bases between. In DNA, the CDR3 is TGTGCCAGCTCACTCGCGGACCAAGAGACCCAGTACTTC. It is translated as CASSLADQETQYF.

The chain couples TRBV5-6 to TRBJ2-2, with D possibly matching TRBD1 (5 bases). Germline CDR1 reads SGHDT; CDR2 reads YYEEEE. V was trimmed by 0 bases and J by 0 bases, leaving 6 bases between them. This CDR3 region has 15 residues. CDR3: CASSLGQTNTGELFF. In nucleotides, the CDR3 is TGTGCCAGCAGCTTGGGACAGACGAACACCGGGGAGCTGTTTTTT.

This chain links TRBV6-1 with TRBJ2-1; D is perhaps TRBD1 (5 bases). Germline assignment: CDR1 MNHNS and CDR2 SASEGT. The CDR3 contains 16 residues. V was pared by 3 bases and J by 5 bases, with 17 bases between. CDR3 bases: TGTGCCAGCAGTGATATCTGGGCAGGGCTGAACAATGAGCAGTTCTTC. The encoded protein is CASSDIWAGLNNEQFF.

The chain carries TRBV7-9 and TRBJ2-7; no reliable D call. Deletions cut 1 base from V and 2 bases from J, with 12 bases between. The germline CDR1 and CDR2 sequences are SEHNR and FQNEAQ (reference sequence). The CDR3 is made up of 15 amino acids. The CDR3 region is CASSLGATITYEQYF. The CDR3 DNA is TGTGCCAGCAGCTTAGGGGCCACAATAACCTACGAGCAGTACTTC.

The chain joins TRBV7-2 to TRBJ2-5; 7 nucleotides agree with TRBD2. The CDR3 consists of 15 residues. Trimming cost V 5 bases and J 11 bases; bases outside gene matches: 17. Germline CDR1 and CDR2: SGHTA and FQGNSA. CDR3 sequence (DNA): TGTGCCAGCAGCACAATCGGGGGGAGGGCCGGGGAGCAGTACTTC. It translates to CASSTIGGRAGEQYF.

This clone was counted once. This rearrangement joins TRBV9 to TRBJ2-7, with D tentatively TRBD2 (7 bases). The CDR3 runs 14 residues. Per the germline V gene, CDR1 is SGDLS and CDR2 is YYNGEE. Trimming took off 4 bases at V and 3 bases at J, with 14 bases between the two ends. This CDR3 is CASSTRGANYEQYF. The CDR3 region has the DNA TGTGCCAGCAGCACCCGGGGGGCGAACTACGAGCAGTACTTC. The full variable domain, completed using reference TRBV9 and TRBJ2-7, is DSGVTQTPKHLITATGQRVTLRCSPRSGDLSVYWYQQSLDQGLQFLIQYYNGEERAKGNILERFSAQQFPDLHSELNLSSLELGDSALYFCASSTRGANYEQYFGPGTRLTVT.

This chain links TRBV5-1 with TRBJ2-7; weak D call: TRBD1 (6 bases). Germline assignment: CDR1 SGHRS and CDR2 YFSETQ. The CDR3 is made up of 13 amino acids. With 3 bases removed from V and 2 bases from J, the gap between germline ends came to 9 bases. The CDR3 coding sequence is TGCGCCAGCAGCTGGGACAAACCCTACGAGCAGTACTTC. Translation: CASSWDKPYEQYF.

This sequence joins TRBV6-5 and TRBJ2-2; the D gene is possibly TRBD1 (6 bases). Trimming removed 2 bases from V and 12 bases from J, with 16 bases in between. Germline loops: CDR1 MNHEY, CDR2 SVGAGI. The CDR3 extends over 14 amino acids. The CDR3 DNA sequence: TGTGCCAGCAGTTACGGACAGACAGCGTATCAGCTGTTTTTT. This sequence encodes CASSYGQTAYQLFF.

The chain uses TRBV10-3 and TRBJ1-1, with 7 bases matching TRBD1. V lost 10 bases, J lost 4 bases, and 18 bases stayed unmatched. The CDR3 has 16 residues. Germline V gene sequence: CDR1 ENHRY, CDR2 SYGVKD. DNA of the CDR3: TGTGCCACAAGGGACCGGGACAGCCTCTTGGGCACTGAAGCTTTCTTT. Translated, it gives CATRDRDSLLGTEAFF.

This chain joins TRBV4-3 and TRBJ2-7, with TRBD2 matching over 10 bases. This CDR3 is 16 amino acids long. Germline lookup yields CDR1 LGHNA and CDR2 YSLEER. V lost 0 bases to trimming and J lost 6 bases; unmatched junction nucleotides: 8. This CDR3 is CASSQDLRAGGLEQYF. DNA of the CDR3: TGCGCCAGCAGCCAAGATCTGAGAGCGGGAGGGCTCGAGCAGTACTTC.

This clone was counted between two and nine times. The chain employs TRBV30 and TRBJ1-1; D is unresolved. With 2 bases removed from V and 10 bases from J, the gap between germline ends came to 14 bases. The CDR3 length is 12 residues. Germline V gene sequence: CDR1 GTSNPN, CDR2 SVGIG (reference sequence). The CDR3: CAWSPPLYGAFF. CDR3 in DNA: TGTGCCTGGAGTCCGCCCCTTTACGGAGCTTTCTTT. The entire variable domain, with the rest obtained from reference TRBV30 and TRBJ1-1, is as follows: SQTIHQWPATLVQPVGSPLSLECTVEGTSNPNLYWYRQAAGRGLQLLFYSVGIGQISSEVPQNLSASRPQDRQFILSSKKLLLSDSGFYLCAWSPPLYGAFFGQGTRLTVV.